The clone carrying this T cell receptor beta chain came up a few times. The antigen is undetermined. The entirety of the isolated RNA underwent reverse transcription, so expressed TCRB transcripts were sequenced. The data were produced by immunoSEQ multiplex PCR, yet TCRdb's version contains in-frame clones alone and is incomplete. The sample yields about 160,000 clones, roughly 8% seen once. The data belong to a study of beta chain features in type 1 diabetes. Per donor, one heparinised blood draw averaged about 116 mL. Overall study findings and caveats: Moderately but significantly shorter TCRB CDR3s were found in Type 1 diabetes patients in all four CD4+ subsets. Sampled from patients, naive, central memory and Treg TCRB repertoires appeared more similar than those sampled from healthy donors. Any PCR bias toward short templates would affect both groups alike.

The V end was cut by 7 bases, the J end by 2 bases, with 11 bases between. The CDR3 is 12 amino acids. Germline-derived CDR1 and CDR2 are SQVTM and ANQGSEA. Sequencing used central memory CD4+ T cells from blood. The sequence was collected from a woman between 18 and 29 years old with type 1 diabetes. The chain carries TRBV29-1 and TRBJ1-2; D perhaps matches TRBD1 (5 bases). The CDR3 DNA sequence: TGCAGCGGAACGACAGAAAACTATGGCTACACCTTC. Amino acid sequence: CSGTTENYGYTF.